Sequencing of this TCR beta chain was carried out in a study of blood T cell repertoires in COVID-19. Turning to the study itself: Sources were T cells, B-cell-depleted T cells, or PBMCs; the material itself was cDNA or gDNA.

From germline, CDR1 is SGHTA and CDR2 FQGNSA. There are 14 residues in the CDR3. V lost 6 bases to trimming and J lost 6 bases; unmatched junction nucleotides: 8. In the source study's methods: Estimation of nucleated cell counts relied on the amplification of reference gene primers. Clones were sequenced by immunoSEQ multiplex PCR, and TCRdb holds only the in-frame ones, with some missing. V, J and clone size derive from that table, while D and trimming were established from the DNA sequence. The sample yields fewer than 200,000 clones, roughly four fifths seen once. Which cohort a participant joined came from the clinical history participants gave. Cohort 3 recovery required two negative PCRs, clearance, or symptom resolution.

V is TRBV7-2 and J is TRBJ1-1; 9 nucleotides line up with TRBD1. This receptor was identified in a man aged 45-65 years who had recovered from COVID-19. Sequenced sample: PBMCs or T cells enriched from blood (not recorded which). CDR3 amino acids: CASRPQGAKAEAFF. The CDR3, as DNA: TGTGCCAGCAGACCACAGGGGGCTAAGGCTGAAGCTTTCTTT. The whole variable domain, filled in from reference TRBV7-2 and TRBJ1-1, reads GAGVSQSPSNKVTEKGKDVELRCDPISGHTALYWYRQSLGQGLEFLIYFQGNSAPDKSGLPSDRFSAERTGGSVSTLTIQRTQQEDSAVYLCASRPQGAKAEAFFGQGTRLTVV.